The next 30 T cell receptor beta chains were all read from a single sample in a study of identical twins. TCRdb fed the 5' RACE reads into MiXCR, producing one record per CDR3 protein. The sample records 450,000 or so distinct CDR3 sequences, approximately 14% being singletons. This same sample was also taken into another study, of yellow fever vaccine responses in identical twins.

The material sequenced was CD4+ T cells sorted from blood. These TCRs come from a woman younger than 30 in good health.

The rearrangement links TRBV11-2 to TRBJ2-5, with D possibly TRBD1 on 5 matching bases. The CDR3 length is 14 residues. V was shortened by 5 bases and J by 5 bases, with 15 bases between the two germline ends. Per germline, CDR1 SGHAT and CDR2 FQNNGV. The CDR3 region has the DNA TGTGCCAGCAGCCCACAGGCCCAGAGGGAGACCCAGTACTTC. Protein sequence: CASSPQAQRETQYF.

This clonotype occurred a few times. The chain couples TRBV12-3 or TRBV12-4 to TRBJ2-7; D possibly corresponds to TRBD2 (5 bases). The CDR3 loop spans 13 amino acids. Between the trimmed V and J ends, which lost 6 bases and 4 bases, there was a span of 13 bases. In nucleotides, the CDR3 is TGTGCCAGCAGGTCGGACTGGGAATACGAGCAGTACTTC. As protein: CASRSDWEYEQYF.

Notes on this clonotype: This may come from a read error, since a much larger clone is one base off. J is TRBJ1-2 and V is TRBV12-3 or TRBV12-4; D is unclear. The CDR3 loop spans 11 amino acids. The CDR3 region is CTSSLGGGYTF. The CDR3 DNA follows: TGTACCAGCAGTTTAGGAGGTGGCTACACCTTC.

The V gene is TRBV19, the J gene TRBJ2-7; D is unresolved. The CDR3 loop spans 15 amino acids. Germline V gene lookup returns CDR1 LNHDA and CDR2 SQIVND (reference sequence). Trimming stripped 6 bases from V and 2 bases from J, with 17 bases between. The CDR3: CASSPSSTAAYEQYF. The CDR3, as DNA: TGTGCCAGTAGCCCCAGCTCGACTGCAGCCTACGAGCAGTACTTC.

The chain employs TRBV7-2 and TRBJ2-2, with 9 bases identical to TRBD2. The CDR3 is 15 residues long. CDR1 is SGHTA, CDR2 FQGNSA, per germline. J gave up 7 bases and V 5 bases, and 8 bases lay outside the gene matches. CDR3 bases: TGTGCCAGCAGCCCGGTAGCGGGAGTGGGCGGGGAGCTGTTTTTT. Encoded protein: CASSPVAGVGGELFF.

This clonotype occurred a few times. V usage is TRBV7-3 and J usage is TRBJ2-1; tentative D call: TRBD2 (7 bases). Trimming left V 3 bases short and J 6 bases short, with 15 bases between. The CDR3 loop spans 15 amino acids. CDR1 is SGHTA, CDR2 FQGTGA, per germline. CDR3 amino acids: CASSFRGASINEQFF. The CDR3 bases are TGTGCCAGCAGCTTTCGGGGGGCGTCTATCAATGAGCAGTTCTTC.

The gene calls are TRBV11-3 and TRBJ2-1; D is ambiguous. The CDR3 consists of 13 residues. Germline CDR1 and CDR2: SGHNT and YENEEA. Between the trimmed V and J ends, which lost 5 bases and 5 bases, there was a span of 10 bases. CDR3 bases: TGTGCCAGCAGCCCGAGGAACGACAATGAGCAGTTCTTC. Its translation: CASSPRNDNEQFF.

This clonotype was detected many times. J is TRBJ2-5 and V is TRBV14, with D uncertain. Germline V gives CDR1 SGHDN, CDR2 FVKESK. The CDR3 has 12 residues. Trimming cost V 4 bases and J 4 bases, with 7 bases left between them. As DNA, the CDR3 is TGTGCCAGCAGCCTAAGAGTAGAGACCCAGTACTTC. Translation: CASSLRVETQYF.

J is TRBJ2-7 and V is TRBV7-2; possibly TRBD1 or TRBD2 for D (7 bases each). Germline V CDR1 and CDR2: SGHTA, FQGNSA. V dropped 5 bases and J dropped 6 bases, with 20 bases sitting between them. The CDR3 covers 15 residues. The CDR3 loop reads CASSQGGGGSGEQYF. CDR3 nucleotide sequence: TGTGCCAGCAGCCAGGGGGGTGGCGGGAGCGGCGAGCAGTACTTC.

This clonotype was detected only a few times. The chain is built from TRBV12-3 or TRBV12-4 and TRBJ1-1, with D maybe TRBD1 (6 bases). CDR3 length: 13 amino acids. Trimming left V 6 bases short and J 2 bases short, with 10 bases between. CDR3 DNA sequence: TGTGCCAGCAGGGGGACAACCAACACTGAAGCTTTCTTT. Translated: CASRGTTNTEAFF.

This clonotype has only a few counts. The chain carries TRBV12-3 or TRBV12-4 and TRBJ2-2; TRBD1 might be the D (5 bases). CDR3 length equals 13 residues. Trimming removed 7 bases at V and 5 bases at J, with 11 bases between. CDR3 amino acids: CASNQGLTGELFF. CDR3 nucleotide sequence: TGTGCCAGCAACCAGGGTTTGACCGGGGAGCTGTTTTTT.

This clonotype was recorded a few times. The chain joins TRBV3-1 to TRBJ2-2, with D hard to call. This CDR3 is built from 15 residues. The V gene lost 0 bases and the J gene lost 6 bases, with 11 bases spanning the gap. The germline V gene has CDR1 LGHDT and CDR2 YNNKEL (reference sequence). The CDR3, as DNA: TGTGCCAGCAGCCAAGACCTAACCTCGGCCGGGGAGCTGTTTTTT. This sequence encodes CASSQDLTSAGELFF.

The CDR3 coding sequence is TGTGCCAGCAGAGTAGCGGGGGGCCCAGAGACCCAGTACTTC. This codes for CASRVAGGPETQYF. The J gene is TRBJ2-5, the V gene TRBV7-2, with 10 bases identical to TRBD2. V lost 6 bases to trimming and J lost 4 bases; unmatched junction nucleotides: 5. The CDR3 contains 14 residues. Germline CDR1 and CDR2: SGHTA and FQGNSA.

In its sample, this clonotype was seen a few times. The chain joins TRBV4-1 to TRBJ2-7; 7 bases agree with TRBD1. The CDR3 has 19 residues. Trimming cost V 2 bases and J 2 bases; bases outside gene matches: 18. CDR1 and CDR2 (germline): MGHRA, YSYEKL. The CDR3 DNA reads as TGCGCCAGCAGCCAACTTATAGACCTGGGACAGCGAATTACCTACGAGCAGTACTTC. As protein: CASSQLIDLGQRITYEQYF.

This clonotype was seen a handful of times. The chain is built from TRBV5-1 and TRBJ2-7, with D possibly being TRBD1 (9 bases). Germline V lookup: CDR1 SGHRS, CDR2 YFSETQ. Between the trimmed V and J ends, which lost 3 bases and 5 bases, there was a span of 18 bases. This CDR3 comprises 15 residues. CDR3 sequence reads: CASSSGGTGTNEQYF. In DNA, the CDR3 is TGCGCCAGCAGCTCGGGGGGGACAGGGACTAACGAGCAGTACTTC.

The chain couples TRBV5-5 to TRBJ2-2, with no clear D. The CDR3 contains 15 residues. Germline loops: CDR1 SGHKS, CDR2 YYEKEE (reference sequence). V was shortened by 4 bases and J by 4 bases, with 14 bases between the two germline ends. The CDR3 DNA sequence: TGTGCCAGCAGCCCTCGTTCTGCTCCCACCGGGGAGCTGTTTTTT. Translated, it gives CASSPRSAPTGELFF. Full variable domain (outside the CDR3, taken from reference TRBV5-5 and TRBJ2-2): DAGVTQSPTHLIKTRGQQVTLRCSPISGHKSVSWYQQVLGQGPQFIFQYYEKEERGRGNFPDRFSARQFPNYSSELNVNALLLGDSALYLCASSPRSAPTGELFFGEGSRLTVL.

Written as DNA, the CDR3 is TGTGCCAGCAGCCAAACTAGCGGGAGGTCCGGTACGCAGTATTTT. Its translation is CASSQTSGRSGTQYF. The V call is TRBV6-1, the J call TRBJ2-3, with 12 bases lining up with TRBD2. CDR3 size: 15 residues. After removal of 6 bases from V and 8 bases from J, the junction contained 9 bases not matched to a gene. The V gene's germline CDR1 is MNHNS and CDR2 SASEGT.

The chain carries TRBV18 and TRBJ2-7, with a weak D call TRBD2 (6 bases). Germline CDR1 KGHSH, CDR2 LQKENI. The CDR3 covers 15 residues. The V and J ends lost 3 bases and 0 bases respectively, with 12 bases between them. CDR3 sequence (DNA): TGTGCCAGCTCACCTGAGGCGGGGAGCTCCTACGAGCAGTACTTC. As protein: CASSPEAGSSYEQYF.

The J gene is TRBJ1-1, the V gene TRBV7-3, with 7 bases lining up with TRBD1. The V segment lost 1 base and the J segment 5 bases; nucleotides outside the gene matches: 4. Germline values: CDR1 SGHTA, CDR2 FQGTGA. The CDR3 is 14 amino acids. Here the CDR3 DNA reads TGTGCCAGCAGCTTAAGAGCAGGGGGAACTGAAGCTTTCTTT. Protein: CASSLRAGGTEAFF.

This clonotype turned up a few times. V is TRBV2 and J is TRBJ2-3; 11 nucleotides agree with TRBD2. Unmatched junction bases numbered 9, after V lost 1 base and J lost 0 bases. Germline values: CDR1 SNHLY, CDR2 FYNNEI. The CDR3 length is 19 residues. The CDR3 DNA reads TGTGCCAGCAGTGAAGTCGGGGGCCTAGCGGGGGGAAGCACAGATACGCAGTATTTT. Translation: CASSEVGGLAGGSTDTQYF. Using reference TRBV2 and TRBJ2-3 for the parts outside the CDR3, the full variable domain is EPEVTQTPSHQVTQMGQEVILRCVPISNHLYFYWYRQILGQKVEFLVSFYNNEISEKSEIFDDQFSVERPDGSNFTLKIRSTKLEDSAMYFCASSEVGGLAGGSTDTQYFGPGTRLTVL.

The V gene is TRBV20-1, the J gene TRBJ2-1, with 11 bases fitting TRBD2. The CDR3 loop spans 14 amino acids. Trimming took 5 bases from V and 4 from J; bases not matched to a gene: 4. CDR1 is DFQATT and CDR2 is SNEGSKA in the germline V gene (reference sequence). The CDR3 reads CSAGGLAVYNEQFF. CDR3 bases: TGCAGTGCTGGGGGACTAGCGGTATACAATGAGCAGTTCTTC.

CDR3 sequence reads: CASRPAGTADTGELFF. Here the CDR3 DNA reads TGTGCCAGCAGACCCGCCGGGACAGCTGACACCGGGGAGCTGTTTTTT. The V gene is TRBV28, the J gene TRBJ2-2; 7 bases agree with TRBD1. V lost 6 bases and J lost 3; bases outside the gene matches: 10. There are 16 residues in the CDR3. The V gene's germline CDR1 is MDHEN and CDR2 SYDVKM. The full variable domain, rest sourced from reference TRBV28 and TRBJ2-2, is DVKVTQSSRYLVKRTGEKVFLECVQDMDHENMFWYRQDPGLGLRLIYFSYDVKMKEKGDIPEGYSVSREKKERFSLILESASTNQTSMYLCASRPAGTADTGELFFGEGSRLTVL.

The rearrangement links TRBV4-3 to TRBJ2-7, with 13 bases matching TRBD2. Germline loops: CDR1 LGHNA, CDR2 YSLEER. With V trimmed by 1 base and J by 4 bases, 4 bases remained unmatched. CDR3 length: 16 residues. The CDR3 spells CASSQGLAGGHYEQYF. The DNA of the CDR3 is TGCGCCAGCAGCCAAGGACTAGCGGGAGGACATTACGAGCAGTACTTC.

This chain joins TRBV5-1 and TRBJ2-3, with 11 bases identical to TRBD2. In germline, CDR1 is SGHRS, CDR2 YFSETQ. The CDR3 loop spans 16 amino acids. V dropped 2 bases and J dropped 4; count of bases not matched to a gene: 6. The CDR3 DNA reads as TGCGCCAGCAGCTTCCGAACTAGCGGGGGCCCAGATACGCAGTATTTT. It yields the protein CASSFRTSGGPDTQYF.

This clonotype has a handful of counts. The chain uses TRBV12-3 or TRBV12-4 and TRBJ2-6, with a weak D call TRBD2 (5 bases). This CDR3 spans 16 amino acids. Trimming took 5 bases from V and 0 from J, leaving 11 bases between them. The CDR3 bases are TGTGCCAGCAGTCGAGGACGGGGCTCTGGGGCCAACGTCCTGACTTTC. This translates into CASSRGRGSGANVLTF.

The V call is TRBV7-2, the J call TRBJ2-3; TRBD1 or TRBD2 may be the D gene (5 bases each). V lost 6 bases, J lost 0 bases, and 10 bases lay in between. Looked up from germline, CDR1 is SGHTA and CDR2 is FQGNSA. This CDR3 is 14 amino acids long. The CDR3, as DNA: TGTGCCAGCAGGGGACCATCTAGCACAGATACGCAGTATTTT. This gives the protein CASRGPSSTDTQYF.

V and J are TRBV7-2 and TRBJ2-7; D may match TRBD1 or TRBD2 (5 bases each). The germline V and J ends were trimmed by 1 base and 4 bases, with 17 bases remaining between them. There are 16 residues in the CDR3. Germline V gene sequence: CDR1 SGHTA, CDR2 FQGNSA. The CDR3 region has the DNA TGTGCCAGCAGCTTAGGTTGGCAGCCTGAGGGGTACGAGCAGTACTTC. This gives the protein CASSLGWQPEGYEQYF. Complete variable domain (other parts from reference TRBV7-2 and TRBJ2-7): GAGVSQSPSNKVTEKGKDVELRCDPISGHTALYWYRQSLGQGLEFLIYFQGNSAPDKSGLPSDRFSAERTGGSVSTLTIQRTQQEDSAVYLCASSLGWQPEGYEQYFGPGTRLTVT.

This clonotype turned up a few times. V gene TRBV5-6 combines with J gene TRBJ2-1; 12 positions match TRBD2. Germline lookup yields CDR1 SGHDT and CDR2 YYEEEE. V lost 3 bases and J lost 5; bases outside the gene matches: 3. This CDR3 is built from 15 residues. CDR3 loop: CASSSSGGAHNEQFF. In DNA form, the CDR3 reads TGTGCCAGCAGCTCTAGCGGGGGGGCCCACAATGAGCAGTTCTTC. The full variable domain, with the rest looked up from reference TRBV5-6 and TRBJ2-1, is DAGVTQSPTHLIKTRGQQVTLRCSPKSGHDTVSWYQQALGQGPQFIFQYYEEEERQRGNFPDRFSGHQFPNYSSELNVNALLLGDSALYLCASSSSGGAHNEQFFGPGTRLTVL.

The chain is built from TRBV15 and TRBJ2-5; TRBD2 might be the D (5 bases). Germline assignment: CDR1 LNHNV and CDR2 YYDKDF (reference sequence). V dropped 8 bases and J dropped 6 bases, with 16 bases sitting between them. The CDR3 totals 13 residues. The CDR3 DNA sequence: TGTGCCACCCGTCCCCGAGGGCGGCAGACCCAGTACTTC. This gives the protein CATRPRGRQTQYF.

The gene calls are TRBV6-1 and TRBJ2-7, with TRBD1 matching over 7 bases. J gave up 6 bases and V 8 bases, and 13 bases lay outside the gene matches. The CDR3 length is 14 residues. The germline CDR1 and CDR2 sequences are MNHNS and SASEGT. CDR3 bases: TGTGCCAGCTGCTCCATCACAGGGGTAGCCGAGCAGTACTTC. It codes for CASCSITGVAEQYF.